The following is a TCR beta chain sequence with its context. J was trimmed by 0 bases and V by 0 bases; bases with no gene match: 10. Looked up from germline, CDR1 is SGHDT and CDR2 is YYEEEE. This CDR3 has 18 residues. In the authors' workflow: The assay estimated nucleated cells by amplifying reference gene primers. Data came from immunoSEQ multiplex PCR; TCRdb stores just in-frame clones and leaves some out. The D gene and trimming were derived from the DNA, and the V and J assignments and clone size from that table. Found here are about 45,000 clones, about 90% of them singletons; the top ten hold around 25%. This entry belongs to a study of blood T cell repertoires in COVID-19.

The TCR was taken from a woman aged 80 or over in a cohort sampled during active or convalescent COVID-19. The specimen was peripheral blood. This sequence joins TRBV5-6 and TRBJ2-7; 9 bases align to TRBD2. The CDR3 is CASSLAKWGSGSSYEQYF. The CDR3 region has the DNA TGTGCCAGCAGCTTGGCCAAATGGGGTAGCGGGAGCTCCTACGAGCAGTACTTC.